Following are 20 T cell receptor beta chains from one sample sequenced in a study of low-dose radiotherapy and immunotherapy resistance in tumors (dated by TCRdb to between 2020 and 2023). The listed sequencing device is Illumina MiniSeq. Superscript III and a set of TRAV- and TRBV-specific primers were used to synthesize first-strand cDNA, so that both TCRalpha and TCRbeta chains were covered. A roughly 19-cycle PCR with Phusion amplified the TCRs, pairing a constant-region primer with the adapter that was attached to the V primers. Using fastp at Q25 and MiXCR, TCRdb reprocessed the public reads and kept productive beta chains. Rows with one shared CDR3 protein collapse into an entry with the most common genes and DNA. In all, the sample holds 35,000 to 50,000 distinct CDR3 sequences, and less than 25% of those were seen once. The top ten constitute under 9.5% of the sample. What this sample's time point label stands for: after trial treatment. Reading the label with the study, this specimen's treatment or condition is: LDRT plus nivolumab, ipilimumab, low-dose cyclophosphamide and aspirin (RACIN trial).

Here the sequenced sample was PBMCs, taken after low-dose radiotherapy plus immunotherapy. These receptors were taken from a female donor with ovarian cancer.

This chain links TRBV7-3 with TRBJ2-1, with 9 positions matching TRBD1. CDR3 length: 16 amino acids. V lost 3 bases to trimming and J lost 3 bases; unmatched junction nucleotides: 6. The germline V gene encodes CDR1 SGHTA and CDR2 FQGTGA. The CDR3 nucleotides are TGTGCCAGCAGCTTGGGGGCGACAGGGGGCTACAATGAGCAGTTCTTC. Residues: CASSLGATGGYNEQFF.

At least ten counts were recorded for this clonotype. The J gene is TRBJ1-4, the V gene TRBV7-6; D ambiguous. The CDR3 has 13 amino acids. V lost 5 bases and J 8 bases, leaving 12 bases between the germline ends. The V gene's germline CDR1 is SGHVS and CDR2 FNYEAQ. CDR3 sequence: CASSPNSGEKLFF. CDR3 DNA sequence: TGTGCCAGCAGCCCGAACAGCGGAGAAAAACTGTTTTTT.

This clonotype was observed many times. The rearrangement uses TRBV10-3 and TRBJ1-5; D ambiguous. CDR3 length: 12 residues. CDR1 and CDR2 from the germline V gene are ENHRY and SYGVKD. With 3 bases removed from V and 5 bases from J, the gap between germline ends came to 5 bases. CDR3 amino acids: CAISDWDQPQHF. As DNA, the CDR3 is TGTGCCATCAGTGATTGGGATCAGCCCCAGCATTTT.

The CDR3 loop is CASSTGVEKLFF. In nucleotides, the CDR3 is TGTGCCAGTAGCACAGGGGTTGAAAAACTGTTTTTT. The rearrangement uses TRBV19 and TRBJ1-4, with 7 nucleotides matching TRBD1. CDR3 length equals 12 residues. Trimming at V came to 6 bases and at J to 7 bases, leaving 2 bases not matched to a gene. Germline V gene lookup returns CDR1 LNHDA and CDR2 SQIVND (reference sequence).

The table lists this clonotype with a few counts. V usage is TRBV10-3 and J usage is TRBJ1-2, with a weak D call TRBD1 (5 bases). The germline V gene encodes CDR1 ENHRY and CDR2 SYGVKD. The CDR3 is 12 residues long. Trimming took 4 bases from V and 6 from J, leaving 9 bases between them. CDR3 coding DNA: TGTGCCATCAGTGGGGGGGTTGATGGCTACACCTTC. Encoded protein: CAISGGVDGYTF.

This clonotype was counted ten times or more. The chain uses TRBV20-1 and TRBJ1-2, with 7 positions matching TRBD1. The J segment lost 4 bases and the V segment lost 0 bases, leaving 8 bases of the junction unmatched. Germline loops: CDR1 DFQATT, CDR2 SNEGSKA (reference sequence). The CDR3 has 15 residues. The CDR3 here is CSAREARGVGYGYTF. The CDR3 nucleotides read TGCAGTGCTAGAGAGGCCAGGGGGGTGGGCTATGGCTACACCTTC.

Many counts were recorded for this clonotype. The V gene is TRBV9, the J gene TRBJ1-2; D gene ambiguous. Trimming pared 3 bases from V and 2 bases from J, leaving 14 bases between. In germline, CDR1 is SGDLS, CDR2 YYNGEE. This CDR3 has 15 residues. The CDR3 is CASSARDSGNYGYTF. The CDR3 region has the DNA TGTGCCAGCAGCGCCCGGGATAGTGGAAACTATGGCTACACCTTC.

A single count supports this clonotype. The DNA is left out, because the CDR3 cannot be placed on it with certainty; the CDR3 is given as TCRdb lists it. This sequence joins TRBV29-1 and TRBJ2-2. Germline values: CDR1 SQVTM, CDR2 ANQGSEA. The CDR3 extends over 14 residues, inclusive of both ends. The CDR3: CSVEWRNTGELFFF.

This clonotype was detected only a few times. A much larger clone is a single base away; this may be a read error. This sequence joins TRBV2 and TRBJ1-5; the D is unclear. Trimming shortened V by 5 bases and J by 0 bases, and 2 bases separated the two germline ends. CDR3 length: 12 amino acids. From germline, CDR1 is SNHLY and CDR2 FYNNEI. CDR3 nucleotides: TGTGCCAGCAGTCGTAGCAATCAGCCCCAGCATTTT. The encoded protein is CASSRSNQPQHF.

Turning to this clonotype: One base away lies a much larger clone, so this may be a sequencing read error. The chain joins TRBV28 to TRBJ2-7; D ambiguous. This CDR3 has 13 residues. Between the trimmed V and J ends, which lost 7 bases and 3 bases, there was a span of 13 bases. Germline loops: CDR1 MDHEN, CDR2 SYDVKM. Written as DNA, the CDR3 is TGTGCCAGCATTTTTCGGAACCGCTACGAGCAGTACTTC. It codes for CASIFRNRYEQYF.

At least ten counts were recorded for this clonotype. The chain combines TRBV27 with TRBJ2-7, with 7 bases that match TRBD2. This CDR3 has 15 amino acids. CDR1 and CDR2 from the germline V gene are MNHEY and SMNVEV (reference sequence). Germline trimming cut 2 bases from V and 2 bases from J; bases unmatched to any gene: 6. This chain's CDR3 is CASSLGAGEPYEQYF. CDR3 DNA sequence: TGTGCCAGCAGTTTAGGGGCGGGGGAACCCTACGAGCAGTACTTC.

This chain connects TRBV12-3 or TRBV12-4 to TRBJ1-6; D possibly corresponds to TRBD1 (5 bases). The CDR3 spans 13 residues. V lost 7 bases, J lost 8 bases, and 12 bases lay in between. DNA of the CDR3: TGTGCCAGCAACCAGGGAGAACATTCACCCCTCCACTTT. The encoded protein is CASNQGEHSPLHF.

This clonotype was seen repeatedly, ten times or more. This chain uses TRBV20-1 with TRBJ2-7, with TRBD1 matching over 10 bases. The germline gives CDR1 DFQATT, CDR2 SNEGSKA (reference sequence). After removal of 6 bases from V and 6 bases from J, the junction contained 14 bases not matched to a gene. The CDR3 is 15 amino acids. This chain's CDR3 is CSAIDPTGGSFEQYF. Written as DNA, the CDR3 is TGCAGTGCAATCGATCCGACAGGGGGCTCTTTCGAGCAGTACTTC.

The sample holds many counts of this clonotype. The chain employs TRBV27 and TRBJ1-5; D is undetermined. V was shortened by 2 bases and J by 0 bases, with 5 bases between the two germline ends. The CDR3 is made up of 14 amino acids. The germline CDR1 and CDR2 sequences are MNHEY and SMNVEV (reference sequence). CDR3 residues: CASSLGVSNQPQHF. CDR3 DNA sequence: TGTGCCAGCAGTTTAGGAGTTAGCAATCAGCCCCAGCATTTT.

This clonotype was recorded at least ten times. The chain employs TRBV20-1 and TRBJ2-7, with a possible D match to TRBD2 (6 bases). Per the germline V gene, CDR1 is DFQATT and CDR2 is SNEGSKA (reference sequence). Trimming left V 6 bases short and J 4 bases short, with 13 bases between. The CDR3 consists of 12 residues. CDR3 nucleotides: TGCAGTGCCGGCCCGGGGGATTACGAGCAGTACTTC. Amino acid sequence: CSAGPGDYEQYF.

The V and J genes are TRBV28 and TRBJ2-1; D gene uncertain. Germline CDR1 is MDHEN and CDR2 is SYDVKM. The CDR3 sequence is 13 residues long. Trimming left V 2 bases short and J 2 bases short, with 4 bases between. CDR3: CASSLGAYNEQFF. The CDR3 bases are TGTGCCAGCAGTTTAGGTGCCTACAATGAGCAGTTCTTC. Variable domain in full (rest from reference TRBV28 and TRBJ2-1): DVKVTQSSRYLVKRTGEKVFLECVQDMDHENMFWYRQDPGLGLRLIYFSYDVKMKEKGDIPEGYSVSREKKERFSLILESASTNQTSMYLCASSLGAYNEQFFGPGTRLTVL.

Turning to this clonotype: This likely reflects a read error, since a far larger clone is one base away. This CDR3 is CASRVQDSYDEQFF. In DNA, the CDR3 is TGTGCCAGCAGGGTCCAGGACTCCTACGATGAGCAGTTCTTC. The chain employs TRBV6-7 and TRBJ2-1, with D possibly TRBD2 on 5 matching bases. TRBV6-7 falls under the ORF class, with uncertain function. The CDR3 consists of 14 residues.

This clonotype was counted at least ten times. J is TRBJ1-1 and V is TRBV28; unclear D gene. The length of the CDR3 is 13 residues. Looked up from germline, CDR1 is MDHEN and CDR2 is SYDVKM. The V and J ends lost 2 bases and 2 bases respectively, with 6 bases between them. The CDR3 coding sequence is TGTGCCAGCAGTTTAGGGCATAACACTGAAGCTTTCTTT. Residues: CASSLGHNTEAFF.

Only a few counts were recorded for this clonotype. CDR3 amino acids: CASNKGTGGGGTEAFF. The CDR3 DNA follows: TGTGCCAGCAACAAAGGGACAGGGGGAGGAGGGACTGAAGCTTTCTTT. The chain is built from TRBV27 and TRBJ1-1; 11 positions match TRBD1. CDR1 MNHEY and CDR2 SMNVEV come from the germline V gene (reference sequence). The CDR3 loop spans 16 amino acids. The junction had 12 bases not matched to a gene; V was cut back by 7 bases and J by 5 bases.

In this sample, this clonotype turned up many times. The rearrangement links TRBV11-1 to TRBJ1-5; D uncertain. The CDR3 totals 17 residues. With 2 bases removed from V and 1 base from J, the gap between germline ends came to 15 bases. Germline V gene data show CDR1 as SGHAT and CDR2 as FQDESV (reference sequence). CDR3: CASSLRGVLRSNQPQHF. DNA for the CDR3: TGTGCCAGCAGCTTACGGGGTGTATTGCGGAGCAATCAGCCCCAGCATTTT.